This T cell receptor (beta chain) is drawn from a study of STAT3 mutations in large granular lymphocyte leukemia. Overall study: Canonical activating STAT3 mutations were detected in roughly half of the longitudinally sequenced T-LGLL patients. Over half of T-LGLL patients had one or more immunosuppressive regimens. General observations from the study: In several patients, dominant TCR clone burden exceeded STAT3 mutant burden, suggesting STAT3 mutation arose secondarily. In T-cell large granular lymphocyte leukemia, about half of patients showed multiple immunodominant subclonotypes.

Some clones are missing from TCRdb's copy, which holds only in-frame ones; the method was immunoSEQ multiplex PCR. The sample records about 15,000 clones, 92% being singletons. CDR3 length: 15 amino acids. CDR1 is SGHRS and CDR2 is YFSETQ in the germline V gene. V lost 2 bases to trimming and J lost 0 bases, with 9 bases between them. To note about this clone: Its specificity is not known.

The chain combines TRBV5-1 with TRBJ2-1; no definite D call. Material: peripheral blood mononuclear cells. The sequence came from a woman between 45 and 60 years old with T-cell large granular lymphocyte leukemia. Some clones in this sample may be carry-over from other donors' samples. This CDR3 is CASSFVRSSYNEQFF. DNA for the CDR3: TGCGCCAGCAGCTTTGTCAGGAGCTCCTACAATGAGCAGTTCTTC. Using reference TRBV5-1 and TRBJ2-1 for the parts outside the CDR3, the full variable domain is KAGVTQTPRYLIKTRGQQVTLSCSPISGHRSVSWYQQTPGQGLQFLFEYFSETQRNKGNFPGRFSGRQFSNSRSEMNVSTLELGDSALYLCASSFVRSSYNEQFFGPGTRLTVL.